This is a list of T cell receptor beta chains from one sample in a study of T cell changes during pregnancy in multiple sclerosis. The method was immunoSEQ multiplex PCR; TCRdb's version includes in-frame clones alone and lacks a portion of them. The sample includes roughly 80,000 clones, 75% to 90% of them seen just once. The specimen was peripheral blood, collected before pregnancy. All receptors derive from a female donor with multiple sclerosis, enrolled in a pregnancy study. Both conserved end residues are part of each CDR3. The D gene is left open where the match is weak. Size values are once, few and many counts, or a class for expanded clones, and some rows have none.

CASSLGLADNEQFF | TGTGCCAGCAGCTTAGGTCTAGCGGACAATGAGCAGTTCTTC | TRBV11-3 | TRBD2 | - | TRBJ2-1
CASSAYGQVLDGYTF | TGTGCCAGCAGTGCCTACGGACAGGTATTAGATGGCTACACCTTC | TRBV2 | TRBD1 | - | TRBJ1-2
CASSEAGIQPQHF | TGTGCCAGCAGTGAAGCCGGTATTCAGCCCCAGCATTTT | TRBV2 | - | - | TRBJ1-5
CASSPVGQIRTEAFF | TGTGCCAGCTCACCAGTGGGACAGATCCGAACTGAAGCTTTCTTT | TRBV18 | TRBD1 | - | TRBJ1-1
CASSHSPRGNYEQYF | TGTGCCAGCAGCCACTCACCACGCGGGAACTACGAGCAGTACTTC | TRBV4-2 | - | - | TRBJ2-7
CASSLFRGETQYF | TGCGCCAGCAGCTTATTCAGGGGGGAGACCCAGTACTTC | TRBV5-1 | TRBD1 | - | TRBJ2-5
CASSPWGTGGTDTQYF | TGTGCCAGCAGCCCATGGGGGACAGGGGGCACAGATACGCAGTATTTT | TRBV13 | TRBD1 | - | TRBJ2-3
CASSLARDGYGYTF | TGTGCCAGCAGCTTAGCGCGGGACGGCTATGGCTACACCTTC | TRBV7-9 | - | - | TRBJ1-2
CASSYYRTGRNQPQHF | TGTGCCAGCAGTTACTACAGGACAGGGCGGAATCAGCCCCAGCATTTT | TRBV6-6 | TRBD1 | once | TRBJ1-5
CAISGTANTGELFF | TGTGCCATCAGTGGGACAGCGAACACCGGGGAGCTGTTTTTT | TRBV10-3 | - | - | TRBJ2-2
CATSRRTGGNTGELFF | TGTGCCACCAGCAGGAGGACAGGGGGCAACACCGGGGAGCTGTTTTTT | TRBV15 | TRBD1 | once | TRBJ2-2
CASSIGGDTDTQYF | TGTGCCAGTAGTATTGGAGGGGACACAGATACGCAGTATTTT | TRBV19 | - | - | TRBJ2-3
CASSLEYGTPPEEEGYTF | TGTGCCAGCAGCTTAGAGTACGGCACCCCCCCGGAGGAGGAGGGCTACACCTTC | TRBV11-2 | - | once | TRBJ1-2
CASSSRQVGEKLFF | TGTGCCAGCAGCTCTAGACAGGTCGGTGAAAAACTGTTTTTT | TRBV28 | - | - | TRBJ1-4
CASSLDEGVLNTEAFF | TGTGCCAGCAGCCTGGATGAGGGGGTATTGAACACTGAAGCTTTCTTT | TRBV5-6 | - | - | TRBJ1-1
CASSQDRGGQFF | TGCGCCAGCAGCCAAGACCGTGGGGGCCAGTTCTTC | TRBV4-3 | - | - | TRBJ2-1
CASSRSGGLYEQYF | TGTGCCAGCAGTCGAAGCGGGGGGCTTTACGAGCAGTACTTC | TRBV6-5 | TRBD2 | - | TRBJ2-7
CASSPGQGGYGYTF | TGTGCCAGCAGCCCCGGACAGGGGGGCTATGGCTACACCTTC | TRBV7-8 | TRBD1 | - | TRBJ1-2
CASSLGLAANEQFF | TGCGCCAGCAGCTTAGGTCTAGCTGCCAATGAGCAGTTCTTC | TRBV5-1 | - | - | TRBJ2-1
CASSKGGSNQPQHF | TGTGCCAGCAGCAAAGGGGGTAGCAATCAGCCCCAGCATTTT | TRBV11-2 | - | - | TRBJ1-5
CASDPSGSSYNEQFF | TGCGCCAGCGACCCTAGCGGGAGCTCCTACAATGAGCAGTTCTTC | TRBV5-1 | TRBD2 | - | TRBJ2-1
CASSPTRGGSGGYTF | TGTGCCAGCAGCCCCACCCGGGGGGGATCGGGGGGCTACACCTTC | TRBV5-4 | - | - | TRBJ1-2
CASSYSWASTNEKLFF | TGTGCCAGCAGTTACTCCTGGGCATCAACTAATGAAAAACTGTTTTTT | TRBV6-6 | - | - | TRBJ1-4
CASSLGAGSYTDTQYF | TGTGCCAGCAGCTTAGGCGCAGGTTCCTACACAGATACGCAGTATTTT | TRBV11-2 | - | - | TRBJ2-3
CASSSSGGREAFF | TGTGCCAGCAGCTCCTCAGGGGGGAGGGAAGCTTTCTTT | TRBV6-1 | TRBD1 | - | TRBJ1-1
CASSLTGMETQYF | TGCGCCAGCAGCTTGACAGGGATGGAGACCCAGTACTTC | TRBV5-1 | - | - | TRBJ2-5
CSVGGQGNQPQHF | TGCAGCGTCGGGGGACAGGGAAATCAGCCCCAGCATTTT | TRBV29-1 | TRBD1 | - | TRBJ1-5
CASNRGRGSANTGELFF | TGTGCCAGCAACCGGGGCAGGGGATCGGCGAACACCGGGGAGCTGTTTTTT | TRBV27 | - | - | TRBJ2-2
CASSDSATYNEQFF | TGTGCCAGCAGTGACTCAGCCACCTACAATGAGCAGTTCTTC | TRBV6-4 | - | - | TRBJ2-1
CASSQRPVGTGGYEQYF | TGCGCCAGCAGCCAACGACCAGTGGGGACAGGGGGATACGAGCAGTACTTC | TRBV4-3 | TRBD1 | - | TRBJ2-7
CASNPDRAADTQYF | TGTGCCAGCAACCCGGACAGGGCTGCAGATACGCAGTATTTT | TRBV5-4 | TRBD1 | once | TRBJ2-3
CASSRDRKDRREKLFF | TGCGCCAGCAGCCGGGACAGGAAAGATAGAAGGGAAAAACTGTTTTTT | TRBV4-3 | TRBD1 | - | TRBJ1-4
CASSRSGNRANYGYTF | TGCGCCAGCAGCCGGAGCGGGAACAGGGCTAACTATGGCTACACCTTC | TRBV5-1 | - | - | TRBJ1-2
CASSPGQGRPITEAFF | TGTGCCAGCAGCCCAGGACAGGGCCGCCCCATCACTGAAGCTTTCTTT | TRBV9 | TRBD1 | - | TRBJ1-1
CASSLVGGDQPQHF | TGTGCCAGCAGCTTAGTGGGGGGGGACCAGCCCCAGCATTTT | TRBV7-2 | - | - | TRBJ1-5
CASSLSADSNQPQHF | TGTGCCAGCAGCTTATCGGCGGATAGCAATCAGCCCCAGCATTTT | TRBV11-2 | - | - | TRBJ1-5
CASSVTGGNEQFF | TGTGCCAGCAGTGTGACAGGGGGCAATGAGCAGTTCTTC | TRBV28 | TRBD1 | once | TRBJ2-1
CASSLALFADSTNEKLFF | TGTGCCAGCAGCTTGGCCTTATTCGCGGATTCAACTAATGAAAAACTGTTTTTT | TRBV5-6 | - | - | TRBJ1-4
CASGRDNSPLHF | TGTGCCAGCGGCAGGGATAATTCACCCCTCCACTTT | TRBV2 | - | - | TRBJ1-6
CASSLEPVLTGANVLTF | TGTGCCAGCAGCTTAGAGCCCGTCCTGACTGGGGCCAACGTCCTGACTTTC | TRBV7-2 | - | - | TRBJ2-6
CASSFWTGTLHF | TGTGCCAGCAGTTTCTGGACGGGAACTCTCCACTTT | TRBV28 | - | many | TRBJ1-6
CASSLGTGGDTEAFF | TGTGCCAGCAGCTTAGGGACAGGCGGCGACACTGAAGCTTTCTTT | TRBV7-9 | TRBD1 | - | TRBJ1-1
CASSEENPAGGSGQFF | TGTGCCAGCAGTGAAGAAAATCCAGCGGGGGGGTCAGGGCAGTTCTTC | TRBV2 | TRBD2 | - | TRBJ2-1